A selection of T cell receptor beta chains follows, all from one sample in a study of low-dose radiotherapy and immunotherapy resistance in tumors. Via MiXCR, TCRdb re-called the reads, giving one row per CDR3 protein. This sample has about 50,000 distinct CDR3 sequences, with approximately 12% found just once. This specimen consisted of PBMCs, obtained before treatment. These receptors came from a female donor with ovarian cancer. The CDR3 runs from the conserved cysteine through the conserved F or W. Fields, in order: clone size, J gene, V gene, D gene, CDR3 DNA, CDR3 protein. The D gene is left open where the match is weak. Size tells how often a clone was seen (once, few, many) or the class of an expanded clone, and some rows leave it out.

many TRBJ2-1 TRBV4-1 . TGCGCCAGCAGCCAAGACCGGGACCCGCGGCTTGAGCAGTTCTTC CASSQDRDPRLEQFF
many TRBJ2-2 TRBV20-1 TRBD2 TGCAGTGCGGGGTGGCTAGCGGGCGGTGGAACCGGGGAGCTGTTTTTT CSAGWLAGGGTGELFF
many TRBJ1-3 TRBV5-5 . TGTGCCAGCAGCTCGACAGGCCTAAACACCATATATTTT CASSSTGLNTIYF
many TRBJ1-3 TRBV6-5 . TGTGCCAGCAGCCCCATCCGCCTCGTGGGGAACACCATATATTTT CASSPIRLVGNTIYF
many TRBJ2-1 TRBV7-8 . TGTGCCAGCAGCTTAGTTAGCGGAGGGTGGAATGAGCAGTTCTTC CASSLVSGGWNEQFF
many TRBJ2-7 TRBV29-1 . TGCAGCGTTGAAGCTCTAACCCTCGAGCAGTACTTC CSVEALTLEQYF
many TRBJ1-1 TRBV6-1 TRBD1 TGTGCCAGCAGGCCTCCGGGACAGGGGGCGCGGACTGAAGCTTTCTTT CASRPPGQGARTEAFF
few TRBJ1-2 TRBV1 . TGCACCAGCACCCCCCACAGGGACTCTAACTATGGCTACACCTTC CTSTPHRDSNYGYTF
few TRBJ1-1 TRBV6-1 . TGTGCCAGCAGTGAGGCAGGGACGATGAACACTGAAGCTTTCTTT CASSEAGTMNTEAFF
. TRBJ2-5 TRBV11-2 . TGTGCCAGCTCTGTAAAAGAGACCCAGTACTTC CASSVKETQYF
many TRBJ2-1 TRBV29-1 . TGCAGCGTTATAACCAATGAGCAGTTCTTC CSVITNEQFF
. TRBJ2-5 TRBV9 TRBD1 TGTACCAGCAGCGGACAGGGGGCCGGAGAGACCCAGTACTTC CTSSGQGAGETQYF
few TRBJ2-3 TRBV7-2 TRBD2 TGTGCCAGCAGCAAGCTAGCGGGGGGGCCCGAAGATACGCAGTATTTT CASSKLAGGPEDTQYF
medium-sized TRBJ2-7 TRBV5-1 . TGCGCCAGCAGCTTGGGCTACAGGGCCGCCTACGAGCAGTACTTC CASSLGYRAAYEQYF
many TRBJ1-2 TRBV20-1 TRBD1 TGCAGTGCTTCCGACAGGGAGGGAGCCAACTATGGCTACACCTTC CSASDREGANYGYTF
many TRBJ2-1 TRBV27 TRBD2 TGTGCCAGTGGTAGCGGGACTTTGATATACAATGAGCAGTTCTTC CASGSGTLIYNEQFF
many TRBJ2-1 TRBV29-1 . TGCAGCGTCGACAACGGGGGTTCCTACAATGAGCAGTTCTTC CSVDNGGSYNEQFF
once TRBJ2-7 TRBV20-1 . TGCAGTGTCCGGGACATGGCGGACGATCAGTACTTC CSVRDMADDQYF
many TRBJ2-1 TRBV4-1 . TGCGCCAGCAGCCCAGTAGTCGCGGCAAATGAGCAGTTCTTC CASSPVVAANEQFF
many TRBJ2-5 TRBV5-1 . TGCGCCAGCAGCTTGGAGGCAGGGCTGCAAGAGACCCAGTACTTC CASSLEAGLQETQYF
. TRBJ1-1 TRBV12-3/TRBV12-4 . TGTGCCAGCAGTTTTTCTGGGACGAACACTGAAGCTTTCTTT CASSFSGTNTEAFF
few TRBJ2-1 TRBV14 TRBD2 TGTGCCAGCAGCTTGCTAGCGGGAGTCCCTTACAATGAGCAGTTCTTC CASSLLAGVPYNEQFF
many TRBJ2-3 TRBV5-4 TRBD2 TGTGCCAGCAGCAAGCAGTCCGGGGGGGCATCAGATACGCAGTATTTT CASSKQSGGASDTQYF
many TRBJ1-5 TRBV28 TRBD1 TGTGCCAGCAGTACTGGCAAGGGGGCTGATCAGCCCCAGCATTTT CASSTGKGADQPQHF
many TRBJ2-5 TRBV29-1 . TGCAGCGTGGGGGACGGGGGGCGGCCCCAGTTC CSVGDGGRPQF
many TRBJ2-1 TRBV4-1 . TGCGCCAGCAGCCAAGATACCAGCGGGTTTGAGCAGTTCTTC CASSQDTSGFEQFF